The T cell receptor beta chain described here comes from a study of T cell responses to AZD1222 COVID-19 vaccine. Study-wide results and limits: Sampling captured repertoires only after the peak T cell response. An increase in Spike-specific TCR breadth and depth was observed after two AZD1222 doses. Baseline testing showed seropositivity in only a handful of AZD1222 recipients.

Germline CDR1 SGHTA, CDR2 FQGTGA. V lost 1 base to trimming and J lost 8 bases, with 14 bases between them. The CDR3 has 14 residues. Libraries were prepared by immunoSEQ multiplex PCR; TCRdb keeps only in-frame clonotypes and omits some of them. Of roughly 140,000 clones listed, around 88% are singletons. Of note for this clone: What it binds is not known.

This sequence originates from an adult in good health. The gene calls are TRBV7-3 and TRBJ1-2; D is possibly TRBD1 (5 bases). The source was peripheral blood, collected on day 0 of MenACWY control vaccination. The CDR3 DNA sequence: TGTGCCAGCAGCTTAAATTCAGGGTCGAGCGGCTACACCTTC. It translates to CASSLNSGSSGYTF.